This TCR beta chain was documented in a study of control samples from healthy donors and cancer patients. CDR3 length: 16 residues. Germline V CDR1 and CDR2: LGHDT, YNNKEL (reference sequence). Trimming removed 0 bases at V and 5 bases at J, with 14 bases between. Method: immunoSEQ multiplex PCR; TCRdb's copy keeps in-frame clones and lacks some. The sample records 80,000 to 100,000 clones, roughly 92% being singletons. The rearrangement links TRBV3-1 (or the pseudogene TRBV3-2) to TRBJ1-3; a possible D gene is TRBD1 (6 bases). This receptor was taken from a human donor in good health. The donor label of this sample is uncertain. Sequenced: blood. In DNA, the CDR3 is TGTGCCAGCAGCCAAGAAGTGATGCAGGGGAGAAACACCATATATTTT. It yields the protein CASSQEVMQGRNTIYF.